The clone carrying this T cell receptor beta chain was seen many times. What it binds is unknown. Amplification of TCR beta CDR3 regions used RNA transcripts. Second-round multiplex PCR came after a first-round RT-PCR that employed HTBI primers. A single record per CDR3 protein comes from TCRdb applying MiXCR to the multiplex PCR reads. The data hold approximately 700,000 distinct CDR3 sequences, with about two fifths observed a single time. The source of the sample is a study of Graves' ophthalmopathy and Graves' hyperthyroidism. Moderate-to-severe activity, CAS ≥3, NOSPECS ≥4 and duration under 3 months were recorded for donors with ophthalmopathy. Other autoimmune diseases, uncontrolled infections, pregnancy or lactation led to the exclusion of patients. Orbital computed tomography, thyroid ultrasound, TRAb, serum thyroxine and clinical symptoms formed the basis of diagnosis. The study's findings and limits: Most thyroid clonotypes with frequency above 0.001 were detected in blood too.

The sequence came from an adult man with Graves' ophthalmopathy. Sequencing was carried out using peripheral blood.

The CDR3 loop is CASSDGRDVGELFF. The CDR3 DNA follows: TGTGCCAGCAGTGATGGGCGGGACGTCGGGGAGCTGTTTTTT. The chain uses TRBV25-1 and TRBJ2-2, with D maybe TRBD2 (6 bases). Germline CDR1 MGHDK, CDR2 SYGVNS. The CDR3 spans 14 residues. Trimming stripped 3 bases from V and 7 bases from J, with 12 bases between.